This T cell receptor beta chain emerged from a study of cytomegalovirus exposure and HLA in healthy donors. As regards this clone: Its specificity is not known.

There were likely unrecorded immune exposures, though donors were nominally healthy when sampled. The primer mix had 60 Vbeta and 13 Jbeta primers. Only in-frame clones appear in the TCRdb table, and some are missing; sequencing was by immunoSEQ multiplex PCR. This sample contains fewer than 85,000 clones. Whole-study findings and limits: Many donors shared some public TCRs, even though most TCR sequences were rare. Relative to equally common others, HLA-associated TCR beta chains showed greater clonal expansion in a later analysis.

V was clipped by 4 bases and J by 7 bases; unmatched bases: 8. Germline-derived CDR1 and CDR2 are MNHEY and SVGAGI. The CDR3 consists of 15 residues. The sample taken for sequencing was PBMCs. The clonotype comes from a woman aged 40 to 50 in good health and CMV-seropositive. The V and J genes are TRBV6-5 and TRBJ2-3, with 10 bases lining up with TRBD1. The CDR3 loop reads CASSFRDRGVNTQYF. CDR3 DNA sequence: TGTGCCAGCAGTTTCCGGGACAGGGGAGTGAATACGCAGTATTTT.